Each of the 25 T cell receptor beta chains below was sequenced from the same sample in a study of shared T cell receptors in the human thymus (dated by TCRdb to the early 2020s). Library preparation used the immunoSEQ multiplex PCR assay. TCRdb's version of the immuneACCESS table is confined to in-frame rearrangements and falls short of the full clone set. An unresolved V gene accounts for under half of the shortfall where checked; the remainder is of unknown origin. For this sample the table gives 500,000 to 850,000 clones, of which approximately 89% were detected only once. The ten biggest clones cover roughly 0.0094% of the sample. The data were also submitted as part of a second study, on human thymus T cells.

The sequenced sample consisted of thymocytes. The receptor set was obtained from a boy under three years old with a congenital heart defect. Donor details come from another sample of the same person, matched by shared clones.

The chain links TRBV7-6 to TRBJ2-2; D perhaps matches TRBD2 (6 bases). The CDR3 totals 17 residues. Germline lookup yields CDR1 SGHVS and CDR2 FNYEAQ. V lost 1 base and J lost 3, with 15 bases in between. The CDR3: CASSLVRGSMYTGELFF. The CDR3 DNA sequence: TGTGCCAGCAGCTTAGTACGGGGGAGTATGTACACCGGGGAGCTGTTTTTT.

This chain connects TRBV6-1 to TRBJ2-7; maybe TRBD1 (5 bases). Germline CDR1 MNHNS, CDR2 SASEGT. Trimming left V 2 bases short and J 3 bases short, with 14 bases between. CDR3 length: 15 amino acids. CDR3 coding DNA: TGTGCCAGCAGTGAAAGGGTCGACAGCGACTACGAGCAGTACTTC. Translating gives CASSERVDSDYEQYF.

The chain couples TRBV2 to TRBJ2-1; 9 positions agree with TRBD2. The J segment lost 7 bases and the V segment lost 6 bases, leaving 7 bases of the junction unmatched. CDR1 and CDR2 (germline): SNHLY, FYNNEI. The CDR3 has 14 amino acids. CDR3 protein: CASRPGLAENEQFF. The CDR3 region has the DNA TGTGCCAGCAGGCCGGGACTAGCCGAGAATGAGCAGTTCTTC.

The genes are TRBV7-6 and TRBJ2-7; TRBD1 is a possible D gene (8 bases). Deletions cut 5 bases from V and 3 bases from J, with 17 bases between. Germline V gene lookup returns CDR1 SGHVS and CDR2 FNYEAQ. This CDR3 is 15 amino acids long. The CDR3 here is CASSNRQGRVYEQYF. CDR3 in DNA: TGTGCCAGCAGCAACCGACAGGGGAGGGTCTACGAGCAGTACTTC.

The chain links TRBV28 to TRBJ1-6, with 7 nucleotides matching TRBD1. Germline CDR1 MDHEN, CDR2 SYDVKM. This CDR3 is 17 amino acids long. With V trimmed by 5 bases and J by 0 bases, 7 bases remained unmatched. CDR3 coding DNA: TGTGCCAGCAGTCTTCAACAGGGGAGCTCCTATAATTCACCCCTCCACTTT. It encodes CASSLQQGSSYNSPLHF.

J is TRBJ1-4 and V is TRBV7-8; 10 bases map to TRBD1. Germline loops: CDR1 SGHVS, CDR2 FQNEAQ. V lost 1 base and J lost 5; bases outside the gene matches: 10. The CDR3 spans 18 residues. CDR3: CASSLVMGGGQGNEKLFF. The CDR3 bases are TGTGCCAGCAGCTTAGTTATGGGGGGGGGACAGGGGAATGAAAAACTGTTTTTT.

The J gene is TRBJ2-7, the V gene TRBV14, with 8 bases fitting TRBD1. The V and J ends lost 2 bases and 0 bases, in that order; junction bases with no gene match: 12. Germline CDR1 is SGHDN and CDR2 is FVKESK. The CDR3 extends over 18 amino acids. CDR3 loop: CASSQSRVGTGISYEQYF. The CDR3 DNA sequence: TGTGCCAGCAGCCAATCGCGTGTTGGGACAGGTATCTCCTACGAGCAGTACTTC.

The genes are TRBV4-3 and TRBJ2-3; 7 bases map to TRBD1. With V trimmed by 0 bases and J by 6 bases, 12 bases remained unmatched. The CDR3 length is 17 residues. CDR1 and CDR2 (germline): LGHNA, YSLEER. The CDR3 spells CASSQDQGQPRRDTQYF. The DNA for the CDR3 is TGCGCCAGCAGCCAAGACCAGGGACAGCCTAGGAGGGATACGCAGTATTTT.

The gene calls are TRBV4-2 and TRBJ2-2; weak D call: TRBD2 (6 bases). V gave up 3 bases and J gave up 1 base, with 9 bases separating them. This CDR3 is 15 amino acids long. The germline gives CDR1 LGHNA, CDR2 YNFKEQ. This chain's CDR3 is CASSHGGENTGELFF. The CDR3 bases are TGTGCCAGCAGCCACGGGGGAGAGAACACCGGGGAGCTGTTTTTT.

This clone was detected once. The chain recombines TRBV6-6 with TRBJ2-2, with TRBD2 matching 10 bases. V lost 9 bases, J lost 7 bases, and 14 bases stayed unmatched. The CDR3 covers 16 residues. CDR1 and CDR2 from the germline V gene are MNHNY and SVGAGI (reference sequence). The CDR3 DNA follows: TGTGCCAGTAAAAGCCCAGCGGGGGGGCACTTCGGGGAGCTGTTTTTT. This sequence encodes CASKSPAGGHFGELFF.

The CDR3 nucleotides read TGTGCCAGCTCGCCCGGGGCAGGGGATGAAAAACTGTTTTTT. Its translation: CASSPGAGDEKLFF. The chain joins TRBV18 to TRBJ1-4; a possible D gene is TRBD1 (6 bases). Per the germline V gene, CDR1 is KGHSH and CDR2 is LQKENI. The V end lost 6 bases, the J end lost 6 bases, and 14 bases lay between the germline ends. The CDR3 length is 14 residues. The full variable domain, with the rest looked up from reference TRBV18 and TRBJ1-4, is NAGVMQNPRHLVRRRGQEARLRCSPMKGHSHVYWYRQLPEEGLKFMVYLQKENIIDESGMPKERFSAEFPKEGPSILRIQQVVRGDSAAYFCASSPGAGDEKLFFGSGTQLSVL.

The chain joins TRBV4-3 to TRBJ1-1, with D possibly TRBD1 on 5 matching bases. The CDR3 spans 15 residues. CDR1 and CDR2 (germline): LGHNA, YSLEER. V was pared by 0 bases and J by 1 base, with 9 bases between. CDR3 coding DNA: TGCGCCAGCAGCCAAGATGCGGGGGGGAACACTGAAGCTTTCTTT. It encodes CASSQDAGGNTEAFF.

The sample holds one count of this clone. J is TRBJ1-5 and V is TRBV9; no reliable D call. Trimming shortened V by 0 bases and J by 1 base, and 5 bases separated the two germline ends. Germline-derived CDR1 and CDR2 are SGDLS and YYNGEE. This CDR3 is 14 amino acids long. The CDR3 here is CASSVARSNQPQHF. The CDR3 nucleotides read TGTGCCAGCAGCGTAGCTCGGAGCAATCAGCCCCAGCATTTT.

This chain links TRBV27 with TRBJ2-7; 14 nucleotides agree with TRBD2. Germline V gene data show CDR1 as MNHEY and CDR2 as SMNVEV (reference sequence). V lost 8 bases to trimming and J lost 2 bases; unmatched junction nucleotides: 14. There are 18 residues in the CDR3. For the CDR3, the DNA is TGTGCCAGCGGGGAAACGGGGACTAGCGGGAGTCCAACCTACGAGCAGTACTTC. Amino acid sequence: CASGETGTSGSPTYEQYF.

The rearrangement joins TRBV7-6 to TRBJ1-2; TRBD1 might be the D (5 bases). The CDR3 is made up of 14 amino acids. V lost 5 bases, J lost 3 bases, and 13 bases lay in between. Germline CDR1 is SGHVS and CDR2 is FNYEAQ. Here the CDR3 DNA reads TGTGCCAGCAGCCTAATGGGGGGGGACTATGGCTACACCTTC. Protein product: CASSLMGGDYGYTF.

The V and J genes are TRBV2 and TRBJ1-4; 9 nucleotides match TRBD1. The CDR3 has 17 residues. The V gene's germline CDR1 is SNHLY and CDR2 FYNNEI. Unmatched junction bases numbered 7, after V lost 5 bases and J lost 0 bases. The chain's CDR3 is CASSPPGDRATNEKLFF. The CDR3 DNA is TGTGCCAGCAGTCCACCGGGGGACAGGGCAACTAATGAAAAACTGTTTTTT. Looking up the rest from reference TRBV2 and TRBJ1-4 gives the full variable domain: EPEVTQTPSHQVTQMGQEVILRCVPISNHLYFYWYRQILGQKVEFLVSFYNNEISEKSEIFDDQFSVERPDGSNFTLKIRSTKLEDSAMYFCASSPPGDRATNEKLFFGSGTQLSVL.

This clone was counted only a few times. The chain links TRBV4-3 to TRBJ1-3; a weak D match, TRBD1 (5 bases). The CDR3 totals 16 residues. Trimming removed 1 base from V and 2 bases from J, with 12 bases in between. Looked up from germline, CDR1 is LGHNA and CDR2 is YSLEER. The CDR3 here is CASSQGLGRAGNTIYF. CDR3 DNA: TGCGCCAGCAGCCAAGGTTTGGGCAGGGCTGGAAACACCATATATTTT.

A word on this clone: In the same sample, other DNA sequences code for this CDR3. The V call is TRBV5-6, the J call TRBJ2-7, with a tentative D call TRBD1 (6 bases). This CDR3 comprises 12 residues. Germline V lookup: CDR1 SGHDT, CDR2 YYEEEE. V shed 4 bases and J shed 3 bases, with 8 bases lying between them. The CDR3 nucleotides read TGTGCCAGCAGCAAACAGGGCTACGAGCAGTACTTC. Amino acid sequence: CASSKQGYEQYF.

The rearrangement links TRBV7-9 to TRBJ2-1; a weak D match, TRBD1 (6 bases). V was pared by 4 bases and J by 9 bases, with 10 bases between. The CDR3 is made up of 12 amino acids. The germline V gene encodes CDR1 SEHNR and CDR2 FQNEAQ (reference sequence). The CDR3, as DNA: TGTGCCAGCAGCTGCAGAGGGGGTGAGCAGTTCTTC. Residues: CASSCRGGEQFF.

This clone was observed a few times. CDR3 sequence (DNA): TGCGCCAGCAGCCAAGATGGGAAGGGGCTTTCGGATGGCTCTGGAAACACCATATATTTT. As protein: CASSQDGKGLSDGSGNTIYF. V usage is TRBV4-3 and J usage is TRBJ1-3; possibly TRBD1 for D (5 bases). Germline assignment: CDR1 LGHNA and CDR2 YSLEER. This CDR3 spans 20 amino acids. With 0 bases removed from V and 0 bases from J, the gap between germline ends came to 21 bases.

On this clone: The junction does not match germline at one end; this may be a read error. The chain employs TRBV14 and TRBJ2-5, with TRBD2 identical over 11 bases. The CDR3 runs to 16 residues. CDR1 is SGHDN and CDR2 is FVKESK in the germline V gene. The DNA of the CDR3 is TGTGCCAGCAGCCCCGATAGGACTAGCGGGCCCGCCGAACTGGACTTC. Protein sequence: CASSPDRTSGPAELDF.

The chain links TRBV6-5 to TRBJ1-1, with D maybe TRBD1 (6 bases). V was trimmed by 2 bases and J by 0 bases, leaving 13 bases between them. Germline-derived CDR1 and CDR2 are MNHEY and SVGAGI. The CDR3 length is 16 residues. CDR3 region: CASSYKYREMNTEAFF. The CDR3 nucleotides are TGTGCCAGCAGTTACAAATACAGGGAGATGAACACTGAAGCTTTCTTT.

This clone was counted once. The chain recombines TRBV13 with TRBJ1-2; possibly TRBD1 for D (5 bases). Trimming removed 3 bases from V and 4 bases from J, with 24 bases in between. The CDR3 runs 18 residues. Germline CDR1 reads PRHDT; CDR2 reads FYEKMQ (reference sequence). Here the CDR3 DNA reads TGTGCCAGCAGCTTTGAGTTCTTGACAGCAAGTCCTAGCTATGGCTACACCTTC. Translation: CASSFEFLTASPSYGYTF.

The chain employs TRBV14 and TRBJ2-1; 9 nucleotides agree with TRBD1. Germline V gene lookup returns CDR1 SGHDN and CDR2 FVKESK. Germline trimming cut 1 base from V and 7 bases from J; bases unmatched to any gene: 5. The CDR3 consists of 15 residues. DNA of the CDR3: TGTGCCAGCAGCCAAGTACAGGGGGCGAAGAATGAGCAGTTCTTC. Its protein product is CASSQVQGAKNEQFF.

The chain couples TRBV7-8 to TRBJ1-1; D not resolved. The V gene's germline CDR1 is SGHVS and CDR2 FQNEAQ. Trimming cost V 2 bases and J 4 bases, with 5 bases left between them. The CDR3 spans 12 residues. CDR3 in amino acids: CASSLRGTEAFF. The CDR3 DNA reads TGTGCCAGCAGCTTACGGGGCACTGAAGCTTTCTTT.